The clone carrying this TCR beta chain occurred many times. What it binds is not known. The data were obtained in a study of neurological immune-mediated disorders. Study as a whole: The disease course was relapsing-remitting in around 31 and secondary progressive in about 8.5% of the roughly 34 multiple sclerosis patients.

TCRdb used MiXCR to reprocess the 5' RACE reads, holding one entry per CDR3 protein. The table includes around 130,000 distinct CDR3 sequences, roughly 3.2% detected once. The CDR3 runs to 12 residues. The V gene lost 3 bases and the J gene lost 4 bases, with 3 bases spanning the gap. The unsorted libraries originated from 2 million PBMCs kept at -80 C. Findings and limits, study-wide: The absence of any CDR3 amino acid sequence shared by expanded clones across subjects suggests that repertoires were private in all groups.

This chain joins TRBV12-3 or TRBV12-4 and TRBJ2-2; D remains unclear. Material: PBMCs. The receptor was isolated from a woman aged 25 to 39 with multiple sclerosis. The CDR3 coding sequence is TGTGCCAGCAGTTTTTTCACCGGGGAGCTGTTTTTT. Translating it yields CASSFFTGELFF.